This T cell receptor (beta chain) was obtained from a study of long-term antiretroviral therapy in people with HIV. CDR1 and CDR2 from the germline V gene are LNHDA and SQIVND (reference sequence). The CDR3 extends over 14 amino acids. Trimming at V came to 1 base and at J to 4 bases, leaving 3 bases not matched to a gene. Assay version v3.0 of immunoSEQ was used, and it was run at survey level. A per-sample goal of roughly 35,000-55,000 T-cell genomes was targeted by sequencing. Assay: immunoSEQ multiplex PCR; the TCRdb copy retains only in-frame clones and omits some. This sample has fewer than 20,000 clones; roughly 94% occur once, and the top ten carry 4.6%. Treated in the United States were all of the participants with HIV. Prior to DNA extraction, the samples held roughly 0.85-11 million cryopreserved PBMC. On this clone itself: Its target is unknown.

Broader study findings: Records did not include ART adherence, viral resistance or therapy changes.

This sequence was found in a woman aged 45 to 65 with HIV. This chain links TRBV19 with TRBJ2-7; 8 nucleotides line up with TRBD2. The sample in question was unsorted PBMCs, obtained 6 to 6.5 years after starting antiretroviral therapy. CDR3 loop: CASSIAGGQYEQYF. CDR3 DNA sequence: TGTGCCAGTAGTATAGCGGGAGGGCAATACGAGCAGTACTTC.